This T cell receptor (beta chain) was retrieved from a study of cytomegalovirus exposure and HLA in healthy donors (dated by TCRdb to the late 2010s). Context from the whole study: An earlier analysis of around 600 of the donors reported approximately 290 Gb of sequence data and some 120 million unique TCR beta sequences from about 179 million T cells. Across 300 to 500 genotyped donors of the cohort, an average of approximately 220,000 unique TCR beta nucleotide sequences per donor were sequenced, and 15% to 20% of those sequences were non-productive. The study used immunosequencing to profile the T cell repertoires of 666 subjects and linked those repertoires to cytomegalovirus serostatus. In a later genetic analysis, genome-wide SNP genotypes for about three fifths of the roughly 670 donors were used, and that subset was treated as a discovery cohort. Along with the roughly 700-subject first cohort, a separate validation cohort of over 90 different subjects was used. A later analysis re-examined previously published TCR beta repertoires from more than 650 donors and added high-resolution HLA genotyping to investigate patterns of TCR occurrence. The study aimed to test whether signatures of past pathogen exposure could be identified by cataloging public T cell receptors. In an earlier analysis of roughly 580 of the donors, high-throughput TCR beta sequencing was used to judge whether each TCR beta V gene segment behaved as functional or pseudogenic. Of the 300 to 500 genotyped donors, 70% to 90% were placed in the genetic ancestry cluster associated with self-reported Caucasian donors. High-throughput TCR immunosequencing, statistical association of individual TCRs with disease status, and machine learning were combined to predict cytomegalovirus infection status. Donor age, sex, ethnicity and CMV serostatus were collected together with the repertoire data. HLA typing covered class I and class II loci at four-digit resolution. Roughly 5 DR-DQ haplotypes were handled as single units for association and clustering, since linkage in the cohort was strong. Roughly 300 gigabases of sequencing data and tens of millions of unique TCR sequences were included in an early release covering around 600 HLA-typed donors. The number of donors typed differed by locus, with roughly 620-630 for A, B, C, DRB1 and DQB1, 522 for DQA1, 600 to 610 for DPA1, and under 490 for DPB1. Every discovery cohort repertoire had been produced on one sequencing platform. The later analysis used no new phenotypic data to find candidate immune exposures, relying instead on TCR beta sequences and their occurrence across donors.

The cohort comprised some 680 healthy bone marrow donors. Cohort members were all nominally healthy when sampled, although unrecorded immune exposures were likely present. The donor was CMV seropositive and belonged to the group of about 290 seropositive cohort members. Each donor provided a peripheral blood sample, and peripheral blood mononuclear cells were used for TCR beta sequencing. The Qiagen DNeasy Blood Extraction Kit was used to extract genomic DNA from the blood cell samples. Between the V and J ends, shortened by 4 bases and 7 bases respectively, the junction contains 6 bases. Including cysteine and phenylalanine, the CDR3 has 11 amino acids. Of the read, only the CDR3 DNA is kept; its 33 bases are in frame from base 1. CDR1 is given as SGDLS and CDR2 as YYNGEE, both from the germline V gene. As concerns this clone: Which antigen it targets is not known. Base quality data are lacking; no much larger clone is found one base away.

Library construction relied on the immunoSEQ multiplex PCR assay. The multiplex PCR relied on a mix of 60 forward primers for TCR Vbeta segments and 13 reverse primers for TCR Jbeta segments. Amplification of the CDR3 region of rearranged TCR beta genes was performed with a multiplex PCR assay on genomic DNA. The Illumina HiSeq System was used to sequence the amplified TCR beta libraries as 87-base-pair reads. Per the original workflow: A later analysis counted 65 million to 90 million unique TCR beta chains across the 650 to 700 repertoires, and 10 million to 11 million of these chains were shared by at least two donors. To remove PCR and sequencing errors, raw reads were error-corrected and collapsed into unique sequences using a nearest-neighbor algorithm that merged closely related sequences. CDR3 sequences were aligned to IMGT reference sequences to assign V, D and J gene segments. For a sequence to be retained, at least a six-nucleotide match to both a V gene segment and a J gene segment was required. Rearrangements were classified as productive when the CDR3 lacked stop codons and remained in frame with V and J, and all other rearrangements were classified as non-productive. CDR3 was defined by IMGT convention, running from the second conserved V-encoded cysteine to the conserved J-encoded phenylalanine. In an earlier analysis of around 640 of the donors, sequences lacking an unambiguous match to a single V gene segment were excluded. In an earlier analysis of some 590 of the donors, V segments were called functional above 56.7% productive rearrangements and were called segregating when the between-donor standard deviation exceeded 5%. A statistical classification framework was built for diagnosing cytomegalovirus status from the catalog of TCR beta chain sequences. V and J gene assignment, in a later analysis, came from comparing TCR nucleotide sequences with IMGT/GENE-DB human TR gene sequences. A later analysis assigned CDR3 sequences and most-parsimonious VDJ recombination scenarios with the TCRdist pipeline. In a later analysis, each TCR beta chain was defined by its CDR3 amino acid sequence together with its V-gene family, and reads lacking a unique V-gene family were excluded. A later analysis removed several hundred highly shared, low-generation-probability nucleotide sequences to deal with suspected cross-contamination and a sequencing artifact. In a later analysis, a clonal expansion index for each public chain was calculated from normalized within-repertoire ranks of inferred template counts. Generation probabilities in a later analysis came from a VDJ recombination model fitted to out-of-frame rearrangements, and those results were checked against IGoR. In a later analysis, hypergeometric tests were used to score TCR-TCR, TCR-HLA and TCR-CMV co-occurrence, with a repertoire-size bias correction applied to TCR pairs. In a later analysis, false discovery rates were estimated by permuting HLA or CMV assignments 20 times. In a later analysis, co-occurring TCRs were grouped with DBSCAN, and TCRdist sequence similarity was added when clustering was performed within HLA-allele-positive subsets. For co-occurrence clustering, repertoires with fewer than 30,000 or more than 120,000 public chains were excluded, along with a handful of repertoires with anomalous nucleotide sharing. What TCRdb holds here is the immuneACCESS table cut down to in-frame rearrangements. Part of the clones is not present; checked against another copy, under half of the missing clones reflect an unresolved V gene, and the others are unexplained. The V and J calls and the clone size are those of that table, but D and trimming were determined from the DNA. In this sample the table shows about 130,000 clones, around 80% of which occur a single time. Approximately 7% of the sample is held by the ten biggest clonotypes.

The paper as a whole reports these results and caveats: When HLA alleles, especially DR and DQ, strongly co-occurred, attributing TCR associations to individual alleles was difficult. V-gene and J-gene trimming of TCR beta chains was associated with a missense DCLRE1C variant in a later genetic analysis, and the association was replicated in an independent cohort. In vitro tests confirmed that a few of the cytomegalovirus-associated TCR beta chains recognize cytomegalovirus antigens. A further reported finding was that TCR beta sequences accurately predicted the HLA-A and HLA-B alleles for most subjects in the first cohort. This cohort had only TCR beta chains sequenced, and the lack of alpha or paired-chain data limited which features could be detected. Immune exposure information for the cohort was limited to CMV serostatus. The authors suggested that the approach could potentially be extended to other disease states and immunological phenotypes. Because some donors lacked HLA typing at each locus, the association tests relied only on the typed subset. A later analysis associated 15,000 to 20,000 TCR beta sequences with specific HLA alleles at a false discovery rate of 0.05. In a later analysis, several top co-occurrence clusters were reported to appear linked to parvovirus B19, influenza, CMV and Epstein-Barr virus. According to a later analysis, TCR association rates differed among HLA loci, with DRB1 alleles showing the most associated TCRs and HLA-C alleles showing the fewest. Roughly uniform sequencing depth across donors was assumed in presence/absence analyses, although this assumption may not hold. An earlier analysis of approximately 500 of the donors showed that most TCR beta V segments appeared in productive rearrangements either about 87% or about 30% of the time, which broadly matched IMGT annotations. The earlier analysis of around 600 of the donors excluded some 16 rarely observed V segments, including chromosome 9 orphons, because counts were too low. Cytomegalovirus status was reported to be diagnosed by the classifier with high specificity and sensitivity in both the original and validation cohorts. According to a later analysis, most CMV-associated TCR beta chains appeared to be HLA-restricted, and the HLA associations seemed to be driven largely by CMV exposure. Linkage disequilibrium might explain the correlated functional status among segregating V segments, but an unknown experimental factor could not be excluded. A total of fewer than 200 TCR beta chains were listed by the study as associated with cytomegalovirus. Most TCR sequences were observed very rarely across donors, whereas some public TCRs were present in many individuals. In a later analysis, HLA-associated TCR beta chains were found to be more clonally expanded and to have lower generation probabilities than equally common non-associated chains. According to a later genetic analysis, donors in an Asian-associated ancestry cluster had fewer N-insertions in productive TCRs than the approximately 630-donor mean. A cluster of highly shared sequence variants was judged likely to represent a technical artifact of the sequencing pipeline. Some IMGT-functional V segments, including TRBV6-2 and TRBV6-3, could not be told apart with the 87-base-pair reads, so those segments were excluded.

Input material: PBMCs. The rearrangement joined TRBV9 to TRBJ1-5, with the D gene uncertain. The TCR sequence derives from a man in his forties or fifties in good health and CMV-seropositive. The CDR3 has the sequence CASSPGQPQHF. In nucleotide form, the sequence is TGTGCCAGCAGCCCGGGGCAGCCCCAGCATTTT.